One and the same sample provided the 13 T cell receptor beta chains below, sequenced in a study of T cell responses to AZD1222 COVID-19 vaccine. Some clones are missing from TCRdb's copy, which holds only in-frame ones; the method was immunoSEQ multiplex PCR. The table has roughly 180,000 clones, about 89% seen once; the top ten hold less than 2.5%. The sequences come from peripheral blood, collected on day 0 of AZD1222 vaccination. Receptors originate from an adult in good health.

The chain is built from TRBV29-1 and TRBJ2-3, with D tentatively TRBD1 (5 bases). CDR1 and CDR2 (germline): SQVTM, ANQGSEA. The CDR3 totals 11 residues. Trimming cost V 3 bases and J 6 bases, with 7 bases left between them. The CDR3, as DNA: TGCAGCGTTGAGGCAGGGGATACGCAGTATTTT. It encodes CSVEAGDTQYF.

This clone was recorded only once. The chain employs TRBV9 and TRBJ1-2, with no clear D. V lost 3 bases, J lost 7 bases, and 7 bases lay in between. The CDR3 is made up of 11 amino acids. Germline assignment: CDR1 SGDLS and CDR2 YYNGEE. CDR3 nucleotide sequence: TGTGCCAGCAGCGGGAGGTTTGGCTACACCTTC. Translating it yields CASSGRFGYTF. Full variable domain (outside the CDR3, taken from reference TRBV9 and TRBJ1-2): DSGVTQTPKHLITATGQRVTLRCSPRSGDLSVYWYQQSLDQGLQFLIQYYNGEERAKGNILERFSAQQFPDLHSELNLSSLELGDSALYFCASSGRFGYTFGSGTRLTVV.

This sequence joins TRBV11-2 and TRBJ2-3; TRBD2 might be the D (6 bases). The CDR3 runs 19 residues. Trimming cost V 2 bases and J 0 bases, with 21 bases left between them. Germline V gene lookup returns CDR1 SGHAT and CDR2 FQNNGV. The DNA for the CDR3 is TGTGCCAGCAGCTTAAGCGGTGCGGGGCGTGTAACTAGCACAGATACGCAGTATTTT. Translating gives CASSLSGAGRVTSTDTQYF.

The gene calls are TRBV19 and TRBJ1-1; 7 bases agree with TRBD1. This CDR3 has 19 amino acids. Germline values: CDR1 LNHDA, CDR2 SQIVND (reference sequence). Trimming cost V 6 bases and J 0 bases; bases outside gene matches: 19. In DNA form, the CDR3 reads TGTGCCAGTAGCATCAGACAGGGTCTTGCGGTAGGGATGAACACTGAAGCTTTCTTT. Protein: CASSIRQGLAVGMNTEAFF.

The genes are TRBV5-1 and TRBJ2-2; TRBD1 matches 8 bases. V dropped 4 bases and J dropped 5; count of bases not matched to a gene: 10. The CDR3 has 16 residues. Germline CDR1 is SGHRS and CDR2 is YFSETQ. The CDR3, as DNA: TGCGCCAGCAGCCTACGGACAGGGCCGGGGACCGGGGAGCTGTTTTTT. Protein sequence: CASSLRTGPGTGELFF.

The gene calls are TRBV6-5 and TRBJ1-6; no reliable D call. CDR1 and CDR2 from the germline V gene are MNHEY and SVGAGI. V lost 4 bases and J 8 bases, leaving 15 bases between the germline ends. The CDR3 has 15 amino acids. The CDR3: CASSWVPSRDSPLHF. The CDR3 bases are TGTGCCAGCAGTTGGGTACCTAGTCGGGATTCACCCCTCCACTTT.

The CDR3 is CATSRAGVRETQYF. In DNA, the CDR3 is TGTGCCACCAGCAGAGCCGGGGTTAGAGAGACCCAGTACTTC. The V and J genes are TRBV15 and TRBJ2-5, with D maybe TRBD2 (5 bases). The germline gives CDR1 LNHNV, CDR2 YYDKDF (reference sequence). Trimming left V 1 base short and J 4 bases short, with 10 bases between. The CDR3 totals 14 residues.

The chain is built from TRBV29-1 and TRBJ2-7; 8 bases are shared with TRBD2. Germline assignment: CDR1 SQVTM and CDR2 ANQGSEA. After removal of 6 bases from V and 10 bases from J, the junction contained 14 bases not matched to a gene. The length of the CDR3 is 13 residues. The CDR3 DNA reads as TGCAGCGTGACAGCGGGAGTGATGGGAACCCAGTACTTC. This gives the protein CSVTAGVMGTQYF.

The chain has TRBV11-2 and TRBJ2-2, with D maybe TRBD1 (6 bases). Germline V gene sequence: CDR1 SGHAT, CDR2 FQNNGV. The CDR3 spans 17 residues. Trimming shortened V by 5 bases and J by 0 bases, and 16 bases separated the two germline ends. This chain's CDR3 is CASSHINRVANTGELFF. CDR3 sequence (DNA): TGTGCCAGCAGCCATATCAACAGGGTCGCGAACACCGGGGAGCTGTTTTTT.

The chain recombines TRBV11-2 with TRBJ2-2; D call uncertain. This CDR3 spans 12 amino acids. V lost 2 bases to trimming and J lost 8 bases, with 6 bases between them. Germline V lookup: CDR1 SGHAT, CDR2 FQNNGV. DNA of the CDR3: TGTGCCAGCAGCTTAAAGCCAGGGGAGCTGTTTTTT. This gives the protein CASSLKPGELFF.

The chain employs TRBV28 and TRBJ1-5; D remains ambiguous. V was trimmed by 5 bases and J by 4 bases, leaving 21 bases between them. The V gene's germline CDR1 is MDHEN and CDR2 SYDVKM. This CDR3 spans 17 amino acids. The DNA for the CDR3 is TGTGCCAGCAGTCTCGTGAGGGCGAATAAGGCGAATCAGCCCCAGCATTTT. Amino acid sequence: CASSLVRANKANQPQHF.

The genes are TRBV6-5 and TRBJ1-3; 8 nucleotides agree with TRBD1. The junction had 7 bases not matched to a gene; V was cut back by 6 bases and J by 3 bases. Germline CDR1 reads MNHEY; CDR2 reads SVGAGI. The CDR3 spans 15 residues. Written as DNA, the CDR3 is TGTGCCAGCAGGATGCAGGGGGCGAATGGAAACACCATATATTTT. Residues: CASRMQGANGNTIYF.

This chain links TRBV10-1 with TRBJ1-1; D perhaps matches TRBD1 (6 bases). Looked up from germline, CDR1 is WNHNN and CDR2 is SYGVQD (reference sequence). CDR3 length equals 15 residues. Trimming stripped 0 bases from V and 5 bases from J, with 13 bases between. CDR3 nucleotide sequence: TGCGCCAGCAGTGAGTCGGCAGGGGTAAAGACTGAAGCTTTCTTT. Its translation is CASSESAGVKTEAFF.